Presented here are 9 T cell receptor beta chains from one specimen sequenced in a study of blood T cell repertoires in COVID-19. Repertoires were generated with immunoSEQ multiplex PCR, while TCRdb's copy carries only in-frame clones and drops some. In the table there are under 200,000 clones, roughly 90% of which are singletons. Material for sequencing was peripheral blood. Source of these receptors: a man aged 18 to 30 with COVID-19, enrolled during active disease.

V gene TRBV21-1 combines with J gene TRBJ1-2. TRBV21-1 is an annotated pseudogene. CDR3 length: 16 residues. This CDR3 is CASSSQHGVAASGYTF. The CDR3 DNA follows: TGTGCCAGCAGCTCTCAACACGGGGTGGCGGCGTCTGGCTACACCTTC.

The V call is TRBV23-1, the J call TRBJ2-1, with a tentative D call TRBD1 (6 bases). TRBV23-1 is reported as an ORF; its role is uncertain. CDR3 length: 11 amino acids. With 7 bases removed from V and 15 bases from J, the gap between germline ends came to 16 bases. CDR3 in amino acids: CASNPFEGVFF. For the CDR3, the DNA is TGCGCCAGCAACCCCTTCGAGGGGGTGTTCTTC.

Notes on this clone: Different DNA sequences within this sample yield the same CDR3. This chain uses TRBV27 with TRBJ2-7; 11 bases line up with TRBD2. This CDR3 comprises 15 residues. The ends lost 5 bases at V and 4 bases at J; junction bases unmatched: 7. The V gene's germline CDR1 is MNHEY and CDR2 SMNVEV (reference sequence). In DNA form, the CDR3 reads TGTGCCAGCAGTCCCCGACTAGCGGGAAGGTACGAGCAGTACTTC. This codes for CASSPRLAGRYEQYF.

The rearrangement uses TRBV9 and TRBJ2-1; 12 bases match TRBD2. Germline loops: CDR1 SGDLS, CDR2 YYNGEE. The V segment lost 3 bases and the J segment 2 bases; nucleotides outside the gene matches: 3. This CDR3 spans 16 amino acids. DNA of the CDR3: TGTGCCAGCAGCGGCCTAGCGGGAGGGACCTACAATGAGCAGTTCTTC. It is translated as CASSGLAGGTYNEQFF.

The rearrangement uses TRBV9 and TRBJ2-3, with 7 positions matching TRBD1. The germline gives CDR1 SGDLS, CDR2 YYNGEE. V trimming: 1 base; J trimming: 3 bases; junction bases outside the gene matches: 5. The CDR3 covers 15 residues. As DNA, the CDR3 is TGTGCCAGCAGCGTATCAGGGGGAAGGACAGATACGCAGTATTTT. Encoded protein: CASSVSGGRTDTQYF.

V and J are TRBV19 and TRBJ2-7; 9 nucleotides line up with TRBD2. Trimming at V came to 3 bases and at J to 4 bases, leaving 4 bases not matched to a gene. The length of the CDR3 is 14 residues. Per the germline V gene, CDR1 is LNHDA and CDR2 is SQIVND (reference sequence). The CDR3 region is CASSITSGWYEQYF. DNA for the CDR3: TGTGCCAGTAGTATCACTAGCGGGTGGTACGAGCAGTACTTC.

This chain uses TRBV5-1 with TRBJ1-3; D uncertain. Germline assignment: CDR1 SGHRS and CDR2 YFSETQ. Trimming took 0 bases from V and 3 from J, leaving 13 bases between them. CDR3 length equals 16 residues. CDR3: CASSLEYQGVGNTIYF. The CDR3 nucleotides read TGCGCCAGCAGCTTGGAGTACCAAGGAGTTGGAAACACCATATATTTT.

The V gene is TRBV7-8, the J gene TRBJ2-7; D perhaps matches TRBD1 (5 bases). Germline assignment: CDR1 SGHVS and CDR2 FQNEAQ. CDR3 size: 14 residues. The V end lost 3 bases, the J end lost 4 bases, and 13 bases lay between the germline ends. CDR3 coding DNA: TGTGCCAGCAGCTTGAGACAGATCCCTTACGAGCAGTACTTC. Its protein product is CASSLRQIPYEQYF.

V and J are TRBV13 and TRBJ2-1; 10 nucleotides align to TRBD2. The ends lost 5 bases at V and 7 bases at J; junction bases unmatched: 11. This CDR3 has 16 residues. The V gene's germline CDR1 is PRHDT and CDR2 FYEKMQ (reference sequence). CDR3 bases: TGTGCCAGCAGCCCTGCTAGCGGGAGTGAAATGAATGAGCAGTTCTTC. Its translation is CASSPASGSEMNEQFF.